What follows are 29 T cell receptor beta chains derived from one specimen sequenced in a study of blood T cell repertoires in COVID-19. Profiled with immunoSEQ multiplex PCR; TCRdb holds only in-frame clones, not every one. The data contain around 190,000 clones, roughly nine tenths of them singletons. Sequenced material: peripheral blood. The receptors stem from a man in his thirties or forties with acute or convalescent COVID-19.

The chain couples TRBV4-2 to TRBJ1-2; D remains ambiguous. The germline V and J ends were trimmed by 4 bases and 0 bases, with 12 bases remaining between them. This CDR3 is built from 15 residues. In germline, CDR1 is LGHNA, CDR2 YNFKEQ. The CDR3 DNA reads TGTGCCAGCAGCCCTTTCGGGGATTCTAACTATGGCTACACCTTC. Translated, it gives CASSPFGDSNYGYTF.

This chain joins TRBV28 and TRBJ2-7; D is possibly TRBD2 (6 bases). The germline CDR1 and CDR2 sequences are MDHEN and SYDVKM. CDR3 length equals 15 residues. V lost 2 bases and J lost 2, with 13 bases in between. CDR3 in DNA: TGTGCCAGCAGTTTACGTGGCGGGACCACCTACGAGCAGTACTTC. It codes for CASSLRGGTTYEQYF. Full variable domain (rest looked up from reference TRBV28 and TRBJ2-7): DVKVTQSSRYLVKRTGEKVFLECVQDMDHENMFWYRQDPGLGLRLIYFSYDVKMKEKGDIPEGYSVSREKKERFSLILESASTNQTSMYLCASSLRGGTTYEQYFGPGTRLTVT.

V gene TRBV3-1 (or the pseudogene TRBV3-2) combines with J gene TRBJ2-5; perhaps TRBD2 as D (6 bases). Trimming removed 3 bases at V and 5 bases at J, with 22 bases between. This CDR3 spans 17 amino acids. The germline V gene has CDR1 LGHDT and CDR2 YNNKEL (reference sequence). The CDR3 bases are TGTGCCAGCAGCCAGCGGACTATGACACGTTCGGGGGAGACCCAGTACTTC. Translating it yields CASSQRTMTRSGETQYF.

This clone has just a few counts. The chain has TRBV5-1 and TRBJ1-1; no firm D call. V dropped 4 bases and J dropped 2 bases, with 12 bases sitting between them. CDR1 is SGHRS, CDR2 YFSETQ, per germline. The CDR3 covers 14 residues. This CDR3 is CASSPFRGNTEAFF. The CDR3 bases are TGCGCCAGCAGCCCCTTCCGGGGTAACACTGAAGCTTTCTTT.

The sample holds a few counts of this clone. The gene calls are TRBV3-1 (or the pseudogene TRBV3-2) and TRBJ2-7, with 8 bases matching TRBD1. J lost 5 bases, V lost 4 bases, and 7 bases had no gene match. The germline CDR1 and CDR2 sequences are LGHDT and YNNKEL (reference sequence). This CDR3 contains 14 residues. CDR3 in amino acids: CASSLRGRENEQYF. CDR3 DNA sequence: TGTGCCAGCAGCCTCAGGGGGCGCGAAAACGAGCAGTACTTC.

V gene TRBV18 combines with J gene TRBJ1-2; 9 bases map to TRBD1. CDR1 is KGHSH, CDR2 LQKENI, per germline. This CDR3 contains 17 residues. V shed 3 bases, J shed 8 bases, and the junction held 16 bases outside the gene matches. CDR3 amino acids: CASSPYRQGVSTLGYTF. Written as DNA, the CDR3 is TGTGCCAGCTCACCGTACCGACAGGGGGTGTCAACGTTGGGCTACACCTTC.

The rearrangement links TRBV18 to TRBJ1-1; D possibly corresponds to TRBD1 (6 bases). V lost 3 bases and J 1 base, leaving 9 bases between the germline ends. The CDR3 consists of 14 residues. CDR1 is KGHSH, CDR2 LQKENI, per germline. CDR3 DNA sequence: TGTGCCAGCTCACCCTCACAGGGGAACACTGAAGCTTTCTTT. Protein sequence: CASSPSQGNTEAFF. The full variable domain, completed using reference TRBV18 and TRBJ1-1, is NAGVMQNPRHLVRRRGQEARLRCSPMKGHSHVYWYRQLPEEGLKFMVYLQKENIIDESGMPKERFSAEFPKEGPSILRIQQVVRGDSAAYFCASSPSQGNTEAFFGQGTRLTVV.

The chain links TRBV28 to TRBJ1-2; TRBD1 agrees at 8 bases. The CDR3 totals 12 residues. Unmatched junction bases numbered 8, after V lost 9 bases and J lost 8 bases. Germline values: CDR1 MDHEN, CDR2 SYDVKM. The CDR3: CASSQGARGYTF. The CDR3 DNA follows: TGTGCCAGTTCTCAGGGGGCGAGGGGCTACACCTTC.

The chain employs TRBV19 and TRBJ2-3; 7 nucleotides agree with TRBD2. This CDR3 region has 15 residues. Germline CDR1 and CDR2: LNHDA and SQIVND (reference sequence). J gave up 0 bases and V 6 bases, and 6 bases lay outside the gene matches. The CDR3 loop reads CASSLTSVSTDTQYF. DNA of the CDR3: TGTGCCAGTAGCCTAACTAGCGTAAGCACAGATACGCAGTATTTT.

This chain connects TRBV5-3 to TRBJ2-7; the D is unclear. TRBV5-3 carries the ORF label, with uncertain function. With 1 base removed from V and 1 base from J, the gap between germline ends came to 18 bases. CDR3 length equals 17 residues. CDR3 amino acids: CARSLRPPLAESYEQYF. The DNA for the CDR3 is TGTGCCAGAAGCTTGCGCCCACCACTGGCGGAGTCCTACGAGCAGTACTTC.

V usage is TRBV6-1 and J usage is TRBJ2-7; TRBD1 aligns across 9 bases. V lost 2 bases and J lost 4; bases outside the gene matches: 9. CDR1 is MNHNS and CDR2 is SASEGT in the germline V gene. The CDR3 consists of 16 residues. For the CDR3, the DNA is TGTGCCAGCAGTGAAAGGGACAGGGAACAGGGGTACGAGCAGTACTTC. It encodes CASSERDREQGYEQYF.

The CDR3 is CASSLGLLREGDTQYF. The CDR3 DNA reads as TGTGCCAGCAGTTTAGGGCTCCTCCGGGAGGGTGATACGCAGTATTTT. The V call is TRBV28, the J call TRBJ2-3; TRBD2 matches at 8 bases. Germline V gene lookup returns CDR1 MDHEN and CDR2 SYDVKM. CDR3 length equals 16 residues. The V and J ends lost 2 bases and 6 bases, in that order; junction bases with no gene match: 10.

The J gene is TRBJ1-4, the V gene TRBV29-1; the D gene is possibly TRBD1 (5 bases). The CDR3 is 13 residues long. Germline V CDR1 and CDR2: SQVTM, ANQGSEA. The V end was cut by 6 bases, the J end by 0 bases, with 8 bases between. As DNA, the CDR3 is TGCAGCGTGACAGTCACAACTAATGAAAAACTGTTTTTT. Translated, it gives CSVTVTTNEKLFF.

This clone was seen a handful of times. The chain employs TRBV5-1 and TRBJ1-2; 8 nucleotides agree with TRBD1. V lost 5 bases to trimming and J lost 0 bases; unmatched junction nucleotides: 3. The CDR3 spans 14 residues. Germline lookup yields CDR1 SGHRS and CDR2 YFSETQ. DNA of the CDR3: TGCGCCAGCAGGAGGGACAGGTCTAACTATGGCTACACCTTC. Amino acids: CASRRDRSNYGYTF.

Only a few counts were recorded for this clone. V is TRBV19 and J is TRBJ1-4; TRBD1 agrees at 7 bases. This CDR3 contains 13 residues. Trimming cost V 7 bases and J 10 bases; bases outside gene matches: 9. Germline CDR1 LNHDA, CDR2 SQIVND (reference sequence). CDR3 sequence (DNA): TGTGCCAGTATTTCAGGGGGGTACGGAAAACTGTTTTTT. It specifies CASISGGYGKLFF.

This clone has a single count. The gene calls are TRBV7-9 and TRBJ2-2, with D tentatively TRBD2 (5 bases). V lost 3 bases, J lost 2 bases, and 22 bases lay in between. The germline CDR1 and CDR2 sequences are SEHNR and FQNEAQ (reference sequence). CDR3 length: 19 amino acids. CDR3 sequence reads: CASSFKASASLLNTGELFF. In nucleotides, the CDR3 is TGTGCCAGCAGCTTTAAAGCTTCTGCTAGCTTATTAAACACCGGGGAGCTGTTTTTT.

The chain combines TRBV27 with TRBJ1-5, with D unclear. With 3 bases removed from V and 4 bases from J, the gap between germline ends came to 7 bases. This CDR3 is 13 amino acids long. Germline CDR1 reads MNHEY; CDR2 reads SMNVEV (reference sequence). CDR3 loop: CASSFSGNQPQHF. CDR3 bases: TGTGCCAGCAGTTTTTCAGGAAATCAGCCCCAGCATTTT.

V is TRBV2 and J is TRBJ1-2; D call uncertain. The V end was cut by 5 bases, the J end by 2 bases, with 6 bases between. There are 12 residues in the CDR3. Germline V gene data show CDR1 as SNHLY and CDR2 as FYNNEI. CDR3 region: CASSPGNYGYTF. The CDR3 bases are TGTGCCAGCAGTCCAGGAAACTATGGCTACACCTTC.

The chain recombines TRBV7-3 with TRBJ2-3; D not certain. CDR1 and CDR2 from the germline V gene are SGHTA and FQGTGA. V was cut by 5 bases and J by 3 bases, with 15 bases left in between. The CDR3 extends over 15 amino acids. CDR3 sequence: CASSPKPRLTDTQYF. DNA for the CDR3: TGTGCCAGCAGCCCTAAACCCCGACTGACAGATACGCAGTATTTT.

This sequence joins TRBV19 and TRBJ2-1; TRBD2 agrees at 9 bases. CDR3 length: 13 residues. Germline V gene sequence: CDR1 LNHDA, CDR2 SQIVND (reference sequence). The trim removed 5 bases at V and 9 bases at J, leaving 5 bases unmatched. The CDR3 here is CASSWRGGFEQFF. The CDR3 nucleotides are TGTGCCAGTAGTTGGCGGGGGGGCTTTGAGCAGTTCTTC.

This CDR3 reads CSTRERSSYNEQFF. As DNA, the CDR3 is TGCAGCACCCGTGAGCGGAGCTCCTACAATGAGCAGTTCTTC. The chain recombines TRBV29-1 with TRBJ2-1, with D perhaps TRBD2 (5 bases). CDR3 length: 14 amino acids. V shed 8 bases and J shed 0 bases, with 14 bases lying between them. Germline CDR1 is SQVTM and CDR2 is ANQGSEA.

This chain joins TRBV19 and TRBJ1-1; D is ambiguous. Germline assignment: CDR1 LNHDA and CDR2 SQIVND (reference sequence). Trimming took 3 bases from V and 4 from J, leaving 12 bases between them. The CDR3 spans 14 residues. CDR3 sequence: CASSIWGDGTEAFF. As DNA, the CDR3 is TGTGCCAGTAGTATCTGGGGAGATGGCACTGAAGCTTTCTTT.

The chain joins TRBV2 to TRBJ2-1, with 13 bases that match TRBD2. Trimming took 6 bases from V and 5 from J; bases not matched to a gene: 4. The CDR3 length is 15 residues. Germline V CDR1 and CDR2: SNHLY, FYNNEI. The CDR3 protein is CASRTGTSGNNEQFF. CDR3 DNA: TGTGCCAGCAGAACCGGGACTAGCGGGAACAATGAGCAGTTCTTC.

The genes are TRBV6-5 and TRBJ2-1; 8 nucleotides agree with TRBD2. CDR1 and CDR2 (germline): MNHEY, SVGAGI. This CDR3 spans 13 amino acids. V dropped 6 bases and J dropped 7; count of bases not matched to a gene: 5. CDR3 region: CASSPSGGNEQFF. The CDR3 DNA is TGTGCCAGCAGCCCCAGCGGGGGTAATGAGCAGTTCTTC.

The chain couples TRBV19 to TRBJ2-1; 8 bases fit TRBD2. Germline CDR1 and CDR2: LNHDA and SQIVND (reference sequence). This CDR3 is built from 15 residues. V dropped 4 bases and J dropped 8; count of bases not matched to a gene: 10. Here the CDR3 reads CASSRPGGPWHEQFF. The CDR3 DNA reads TGTGCCAGTAGTAGGCCGGGAGGGCCTTGGCATGAGCAGTTCTTC. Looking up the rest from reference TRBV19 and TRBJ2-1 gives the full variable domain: DGGITQSPKYLFRKEGQNVTLSCEQNLNHDAMYWYRQDPGQGLRLIYYSQIVNDFQKGDIAEGYSVSREKKESFPLTVTSAQKNPTAFYLCASSRPGGPWHEQFFGPGTRLTVL.

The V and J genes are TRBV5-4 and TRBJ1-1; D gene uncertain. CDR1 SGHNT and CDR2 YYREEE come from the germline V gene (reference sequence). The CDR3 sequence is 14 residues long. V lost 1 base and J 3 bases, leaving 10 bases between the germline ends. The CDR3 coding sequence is TGTGCCAGCAGCTTGAGTGTGGCCTACACTGAAGCTTTCTTT. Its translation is CASSLSVAYTEAFF.

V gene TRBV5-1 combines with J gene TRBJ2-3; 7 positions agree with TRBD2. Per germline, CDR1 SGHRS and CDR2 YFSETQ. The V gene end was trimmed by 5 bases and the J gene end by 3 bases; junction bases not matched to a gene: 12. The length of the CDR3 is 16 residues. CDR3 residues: CASRGGAAGVTDTQYF. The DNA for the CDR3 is TGCGCCAGCAGGGGTGGGGCGGCGGGAGTGACAGATACGCAGTATTTT.

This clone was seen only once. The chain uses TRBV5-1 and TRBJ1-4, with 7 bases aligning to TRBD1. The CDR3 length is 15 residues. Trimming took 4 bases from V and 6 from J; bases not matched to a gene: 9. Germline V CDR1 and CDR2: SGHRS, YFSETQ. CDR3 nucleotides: TGCGCCAGCAGCCCGAGAGTCGGACAGGATGAAAAACTGTTTTTT. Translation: CASSPRVGQDEKLFF.

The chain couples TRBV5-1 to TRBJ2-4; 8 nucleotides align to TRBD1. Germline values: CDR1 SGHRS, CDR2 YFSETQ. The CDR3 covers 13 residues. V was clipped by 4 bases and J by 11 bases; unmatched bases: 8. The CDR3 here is CASSAEGQGVQYF. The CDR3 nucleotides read TGCGCCAGCAGCGCAGAAGGACAGGGTGTTCAGTACTTC.